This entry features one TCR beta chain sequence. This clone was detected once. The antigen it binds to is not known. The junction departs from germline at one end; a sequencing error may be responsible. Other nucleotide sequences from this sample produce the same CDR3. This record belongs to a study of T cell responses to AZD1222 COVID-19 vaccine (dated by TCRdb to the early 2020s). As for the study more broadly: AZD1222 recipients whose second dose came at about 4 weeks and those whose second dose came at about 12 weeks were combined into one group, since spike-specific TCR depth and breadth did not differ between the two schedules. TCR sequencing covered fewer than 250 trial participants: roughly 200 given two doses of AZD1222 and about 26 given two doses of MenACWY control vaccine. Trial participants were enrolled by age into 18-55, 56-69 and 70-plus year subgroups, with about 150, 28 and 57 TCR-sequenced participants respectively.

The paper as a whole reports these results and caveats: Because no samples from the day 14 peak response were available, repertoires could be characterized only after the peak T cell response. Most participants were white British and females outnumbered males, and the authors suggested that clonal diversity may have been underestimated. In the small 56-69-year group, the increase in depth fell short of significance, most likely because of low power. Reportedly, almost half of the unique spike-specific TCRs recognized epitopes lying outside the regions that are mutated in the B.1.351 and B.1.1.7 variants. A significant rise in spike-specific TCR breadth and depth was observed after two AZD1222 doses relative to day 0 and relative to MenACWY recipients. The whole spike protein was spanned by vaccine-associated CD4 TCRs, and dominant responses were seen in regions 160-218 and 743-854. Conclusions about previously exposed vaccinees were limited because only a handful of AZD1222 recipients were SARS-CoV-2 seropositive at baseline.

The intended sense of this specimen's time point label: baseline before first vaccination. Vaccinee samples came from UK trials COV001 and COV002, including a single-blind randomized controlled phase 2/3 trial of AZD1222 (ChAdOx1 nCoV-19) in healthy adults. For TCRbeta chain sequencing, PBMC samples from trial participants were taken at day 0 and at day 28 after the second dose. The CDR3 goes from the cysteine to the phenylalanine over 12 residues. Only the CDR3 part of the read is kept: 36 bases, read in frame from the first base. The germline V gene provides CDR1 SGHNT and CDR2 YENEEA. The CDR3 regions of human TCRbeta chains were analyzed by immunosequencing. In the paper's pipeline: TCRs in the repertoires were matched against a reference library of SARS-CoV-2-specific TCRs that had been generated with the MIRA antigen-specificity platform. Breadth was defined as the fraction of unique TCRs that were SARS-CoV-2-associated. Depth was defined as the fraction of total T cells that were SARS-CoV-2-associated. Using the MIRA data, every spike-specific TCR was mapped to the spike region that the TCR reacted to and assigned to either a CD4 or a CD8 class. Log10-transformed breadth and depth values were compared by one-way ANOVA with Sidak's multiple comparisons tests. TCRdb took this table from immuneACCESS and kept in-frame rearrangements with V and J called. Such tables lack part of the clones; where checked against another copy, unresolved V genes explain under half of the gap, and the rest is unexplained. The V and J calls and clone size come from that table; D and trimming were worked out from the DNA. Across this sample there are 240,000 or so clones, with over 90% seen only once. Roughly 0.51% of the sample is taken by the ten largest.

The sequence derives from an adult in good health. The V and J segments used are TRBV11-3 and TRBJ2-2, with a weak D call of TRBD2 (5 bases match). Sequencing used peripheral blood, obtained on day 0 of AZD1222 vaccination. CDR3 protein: CASSLGSGELFF. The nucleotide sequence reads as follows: TGTGCCAGCAGTTTAGGGAGCGGGGAGCTGTTTTTT.